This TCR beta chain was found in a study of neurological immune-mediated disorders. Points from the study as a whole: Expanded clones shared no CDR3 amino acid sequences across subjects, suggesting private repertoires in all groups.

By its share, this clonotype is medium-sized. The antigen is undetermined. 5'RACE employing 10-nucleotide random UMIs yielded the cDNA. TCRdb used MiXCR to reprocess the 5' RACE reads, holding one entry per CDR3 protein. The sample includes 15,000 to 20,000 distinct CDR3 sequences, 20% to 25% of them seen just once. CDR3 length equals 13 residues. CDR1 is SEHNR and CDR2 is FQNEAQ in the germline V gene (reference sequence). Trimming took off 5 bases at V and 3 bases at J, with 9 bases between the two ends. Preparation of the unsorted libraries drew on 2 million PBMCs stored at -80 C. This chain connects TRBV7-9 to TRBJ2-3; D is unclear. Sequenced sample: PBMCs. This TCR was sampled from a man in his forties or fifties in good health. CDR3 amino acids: CASSGIDTDTQYF. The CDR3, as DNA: TGTGCCAGCAGCGGGATAGATACAGATACGCAGTATTTT.